This TCR beta chain was recovered during a study of blood T cell repertoires in COVID-19. Study overall: Acute and convalescent COVID-19 samples came from the United States, Italy and Spain. Sample material is recorded as cDNA or gDNA derived from T cells, B-cell-depleted T cells, or PBMCs.

There are 18 residues in the CDR3. Germline-derived CDR1 and CDR2 are SGDLS and YYNGEE. After removal of 0 bases from V and 2 bases from J, the junction contained 11 bases not matched to a gene. The assay was immunoSEQ multiplex PCR, and TCRdb's table has in-frame clones only and misses some. This table holds more than 95,000 clones, approximately 80% found once. The chain carries TRBV9 and TRBJ2-1, with 7 bases fitting TRBD2. Sequenced input: peripheral blood. The receptor comes from a man between 45 and 60 years old with acute or convalescent COVID-19. The CDR3 nucleotides are TGTGCCAGCAGCGTAGCGGTTTGGTCTAGCGGAACCTACAATGAGCAGTTCTTC. Its translation is CASSVAVWSSGTYNEQFF.